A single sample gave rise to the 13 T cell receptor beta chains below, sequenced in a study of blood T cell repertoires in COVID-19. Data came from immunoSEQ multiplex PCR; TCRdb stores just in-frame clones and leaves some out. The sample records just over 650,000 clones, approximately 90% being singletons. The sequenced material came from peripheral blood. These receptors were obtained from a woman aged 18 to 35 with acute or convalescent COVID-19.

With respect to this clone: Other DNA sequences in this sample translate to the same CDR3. The CDR3 bases are TGTGCCAGCAGCCAAGATCTACGGCAGCCCCAGCATTTT. It is translated as CASSQDLRQPQHF. The chain couples TRBV14 to TRBJ1-5; D not certain. The CDR3 runs 13 residues. Trimming took 0 bases from V and 7 from J, leaving 7 bases between them. CDR1 and CDR2 (germline): SGHDN, FVKESK.

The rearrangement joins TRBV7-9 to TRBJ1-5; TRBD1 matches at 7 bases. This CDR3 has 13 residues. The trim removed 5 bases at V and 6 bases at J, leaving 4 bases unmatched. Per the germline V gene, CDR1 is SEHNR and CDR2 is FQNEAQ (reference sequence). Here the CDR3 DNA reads TGTGCCAGCAGCAAACAGGGGTTTCAGCCCCAGCATTTT. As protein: CASSKQGFQPQHF.

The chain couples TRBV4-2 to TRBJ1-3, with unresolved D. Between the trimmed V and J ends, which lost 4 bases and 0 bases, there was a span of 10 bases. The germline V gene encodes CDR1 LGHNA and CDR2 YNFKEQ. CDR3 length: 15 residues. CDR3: CASSLPGFSGNTIYF. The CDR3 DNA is TGTGCCAGCAGCCTTCCCGGGTTCTCTGGAAACACCATATATTTT.

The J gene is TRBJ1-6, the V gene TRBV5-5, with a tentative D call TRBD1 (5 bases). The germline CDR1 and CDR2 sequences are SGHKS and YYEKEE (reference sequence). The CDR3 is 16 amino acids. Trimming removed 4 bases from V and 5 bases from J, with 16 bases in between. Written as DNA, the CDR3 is TGTGCCAGCAGCCCCCTTTCCGGGACTCATAATTCACCCCTCCACTTT. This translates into CASSPLSGTHNSPLHF.

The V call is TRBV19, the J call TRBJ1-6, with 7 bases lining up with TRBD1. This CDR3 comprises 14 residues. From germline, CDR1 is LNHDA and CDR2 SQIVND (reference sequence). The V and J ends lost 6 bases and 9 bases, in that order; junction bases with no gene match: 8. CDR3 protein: CASSRQGYSSPLHF. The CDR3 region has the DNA TGTGCCAGTAGCCGACAGGGATATTCTTCACCCCTCCACTTT.

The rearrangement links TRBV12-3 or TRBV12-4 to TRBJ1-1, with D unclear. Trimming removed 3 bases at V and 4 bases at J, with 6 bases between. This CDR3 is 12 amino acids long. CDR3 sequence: CASSLAVTEAFF. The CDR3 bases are TGTGCCAGCAGTTTGGCGGTCACTGAAGCTTTCTTT.

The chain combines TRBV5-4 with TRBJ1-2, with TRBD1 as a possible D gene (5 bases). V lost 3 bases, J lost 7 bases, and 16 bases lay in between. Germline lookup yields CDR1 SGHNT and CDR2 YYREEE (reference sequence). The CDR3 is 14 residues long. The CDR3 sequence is CASSSLQGWGGYTF. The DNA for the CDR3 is TGTGCCAGCAGCTCCCTCCAGGGATGGGGTGGCTACACCTTC.

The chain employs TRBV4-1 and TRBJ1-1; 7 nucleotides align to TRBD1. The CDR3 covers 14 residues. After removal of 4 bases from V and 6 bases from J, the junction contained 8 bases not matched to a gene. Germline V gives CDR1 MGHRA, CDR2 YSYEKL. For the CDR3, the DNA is TGCGCCAGCAGCCGGAGGGACAGTCAGTCTGAAGCTTTCTTT. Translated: CASSRRDSQSEAFF.

The CDR3 nucleotides are TGTGCCATCAGGGACCAGGCGGGAGCTTTCTTT. Encoded protein: CAIRDQAGAFF. This chain uses TRBV10-3 with TRBJ1-1; no clear D. The CDR3 length is 11 residues. Trimming removed 6 bases from V and 10 bases from J, with 12 bases in between. From germline, CDR1 is ENHRY and CDR2 SYGVKD.

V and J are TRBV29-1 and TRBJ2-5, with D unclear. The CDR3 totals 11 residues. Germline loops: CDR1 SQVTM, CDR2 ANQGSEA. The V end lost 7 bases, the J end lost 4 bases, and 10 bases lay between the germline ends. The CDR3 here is CSANPGETQYF. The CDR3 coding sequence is TGCAGCGCCAACCCCGGAGAGACCCAGTACTTC.

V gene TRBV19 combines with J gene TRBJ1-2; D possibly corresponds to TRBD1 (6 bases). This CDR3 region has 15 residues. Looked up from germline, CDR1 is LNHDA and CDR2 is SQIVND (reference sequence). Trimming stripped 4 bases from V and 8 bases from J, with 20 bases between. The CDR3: CASSTSVGGLVGYTF. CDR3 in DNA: TGTGCCAGTAGTACCTCCGTGGGGGGGCTCGTAGGCTACACCTTC.

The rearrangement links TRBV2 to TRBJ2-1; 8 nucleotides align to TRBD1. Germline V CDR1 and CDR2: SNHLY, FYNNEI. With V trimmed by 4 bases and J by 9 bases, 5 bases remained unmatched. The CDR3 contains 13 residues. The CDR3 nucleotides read TGTGCCAGCAGTGTCAGGGGGCTTGTTGAGCAGTTCTTC. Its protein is CASSVRGLVEQFF.

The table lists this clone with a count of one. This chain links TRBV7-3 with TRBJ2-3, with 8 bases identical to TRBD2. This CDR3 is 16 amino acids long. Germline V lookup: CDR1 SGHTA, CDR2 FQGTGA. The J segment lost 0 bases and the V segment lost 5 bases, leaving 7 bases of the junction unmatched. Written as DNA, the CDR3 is TGTGCCAGCAGCCCCGGGGGGGTTCGGAGCACAGATACGCAGTATTTT. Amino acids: CASSPGGVRSTDTQYF. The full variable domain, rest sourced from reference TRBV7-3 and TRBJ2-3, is GAGVSQTPSNKVTEKGKYVELRCDPISGHTALYWYRQSLGQGPEFLIYFQGTGAADDSGLPNDRFFAVRPEGSVSTLKIQRTERGDSAVYLCASSPGGVRSTDTQYFGPGTRLTVL.